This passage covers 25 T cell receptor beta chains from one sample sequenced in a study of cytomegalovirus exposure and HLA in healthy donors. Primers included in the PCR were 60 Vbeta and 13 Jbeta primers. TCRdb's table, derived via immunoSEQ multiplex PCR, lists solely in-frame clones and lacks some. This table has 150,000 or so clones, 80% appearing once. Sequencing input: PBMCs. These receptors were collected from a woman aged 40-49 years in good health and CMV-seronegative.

The CDR3 DNA reads TGTGCCAGCAGCTTTGTTACAGAGATCCCTGAAGCTTTCTTT. It yields the protein CASSFVTEIPEAFF. The chain recombines TRBV7-9 with TRBJ1-1; D uncertain. CDR3 length: 14 amino acids. Trimming cost V 3 bases and J 6 bases, with 14 bases left between them. Germline CDR1 is SEHNR and CDR2 is FQNEAQ (reference sequence).

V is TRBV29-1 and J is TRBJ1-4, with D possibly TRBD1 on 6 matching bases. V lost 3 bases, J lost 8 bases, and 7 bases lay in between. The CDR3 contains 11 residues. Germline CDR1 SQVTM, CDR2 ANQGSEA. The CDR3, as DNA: TGCAGCGTTGATAGGGGGGAAAAACTGTTTTTT. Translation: CSVDRGEKLFF.

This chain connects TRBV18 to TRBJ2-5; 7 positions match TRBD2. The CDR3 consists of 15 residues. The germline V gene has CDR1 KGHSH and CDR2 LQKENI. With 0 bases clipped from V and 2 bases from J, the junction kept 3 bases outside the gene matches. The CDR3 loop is CASSPPPSGQETQYF. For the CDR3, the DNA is TGTGCCAGCTCACCACCGCCTAGCGGACAAGAGACCCAGTACTTC.

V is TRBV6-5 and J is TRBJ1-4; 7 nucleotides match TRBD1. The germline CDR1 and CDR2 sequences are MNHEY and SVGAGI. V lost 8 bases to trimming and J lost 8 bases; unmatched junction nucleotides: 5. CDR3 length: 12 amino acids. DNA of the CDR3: TGTGCCAGCTCAGTACAGGGGGAAAAACTGTTTTTT. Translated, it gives CASSVQGEKLFF.

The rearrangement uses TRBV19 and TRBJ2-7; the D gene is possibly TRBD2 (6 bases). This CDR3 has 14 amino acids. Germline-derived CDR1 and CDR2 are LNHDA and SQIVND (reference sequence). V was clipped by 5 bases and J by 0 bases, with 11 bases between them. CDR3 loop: CASSGLADSYEQYF. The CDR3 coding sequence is TGTGCCAGTAGTGGATTAGCGGACTCCTACGAGCAGTACTTC.

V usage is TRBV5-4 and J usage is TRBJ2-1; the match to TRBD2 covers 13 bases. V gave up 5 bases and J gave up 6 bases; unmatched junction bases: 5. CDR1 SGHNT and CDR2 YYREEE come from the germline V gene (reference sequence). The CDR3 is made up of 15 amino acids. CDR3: CASRYWTSGGNEQFF. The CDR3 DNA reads TGTGCCAGCAGGTACTGGACTAGCGGGGGCAATGAGCAGTTCTTC.

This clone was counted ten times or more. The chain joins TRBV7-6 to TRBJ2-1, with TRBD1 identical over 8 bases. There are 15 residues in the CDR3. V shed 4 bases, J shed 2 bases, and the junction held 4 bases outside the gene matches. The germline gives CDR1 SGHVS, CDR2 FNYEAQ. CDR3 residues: CASSSTGDPYNEQFF. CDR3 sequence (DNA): TGTGCCAGCAGCTCGACAGGGGATCCCTACAATGAGCAGTTCTTC.

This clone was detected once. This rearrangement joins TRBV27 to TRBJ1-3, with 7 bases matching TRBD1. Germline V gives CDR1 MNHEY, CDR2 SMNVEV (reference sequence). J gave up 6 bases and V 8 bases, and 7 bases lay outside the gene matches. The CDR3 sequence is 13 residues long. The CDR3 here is CASDTGAVNTIYF. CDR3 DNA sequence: TGTGCCAGCGACACAGGGGCCGTAAACACCATATATTTT.

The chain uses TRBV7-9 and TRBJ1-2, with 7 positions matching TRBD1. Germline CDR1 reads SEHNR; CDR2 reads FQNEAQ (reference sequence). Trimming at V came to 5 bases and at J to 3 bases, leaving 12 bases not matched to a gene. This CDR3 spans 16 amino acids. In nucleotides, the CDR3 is TGTGCCAGCAGCCTACAACAAAACAGGGGCGACTATGGCTACACCTTC. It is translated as CASSLQQNRGDYGYTF.

CDR3 loop: CAINKGQGANTGELFF. The DNA of the CDR3 is TGTGCCATCAATAAGGGACAGGGGGCGAACACCGGGGAGCTGTTTTTT. The rearrangement joins TRBV10-3 to TRBJ2-2; TRBD1 matches 11 bases. There are 16 residues in the CDR3. J gave up 0 bases and V 7 bases, and 4 bases lay outside the gene matches. In germline, CDR1 is ENHRY, CDR2 SYGVKD.

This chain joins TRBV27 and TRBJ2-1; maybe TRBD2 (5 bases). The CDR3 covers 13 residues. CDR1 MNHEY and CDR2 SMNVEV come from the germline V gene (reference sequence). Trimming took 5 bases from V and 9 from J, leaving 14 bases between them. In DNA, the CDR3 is TGTGCCAGCAGTCCCCGGGCGGGCTTTGAGCAGTTCTTC. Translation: CASSPRAGFEQFF.

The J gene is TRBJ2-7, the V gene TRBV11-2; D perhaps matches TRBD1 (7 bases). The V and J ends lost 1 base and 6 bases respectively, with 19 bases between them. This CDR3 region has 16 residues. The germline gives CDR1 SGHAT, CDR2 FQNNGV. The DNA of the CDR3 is TGTGCCAGCAGCTTAGGGGGCAGGGGGAGGCAGGGCGAGCAGTACTTC. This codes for CASSLGGRGRQGEQYF.

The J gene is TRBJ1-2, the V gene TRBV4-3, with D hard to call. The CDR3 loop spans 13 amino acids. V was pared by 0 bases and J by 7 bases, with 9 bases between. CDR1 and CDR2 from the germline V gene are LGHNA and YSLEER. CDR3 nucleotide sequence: TGCGCCAGCAGCCAAGATTCCGGGGTTGGCTACACCTTC. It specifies CASSQDSGVGYTF.

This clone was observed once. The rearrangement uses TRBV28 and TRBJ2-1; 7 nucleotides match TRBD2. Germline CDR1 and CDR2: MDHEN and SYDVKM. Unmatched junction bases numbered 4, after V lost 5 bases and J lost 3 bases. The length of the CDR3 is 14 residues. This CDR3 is CASSLTSHYNEQFF. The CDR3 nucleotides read TGTGCCAGCAGTCTGACTAGCCACTACAATGAGCAGTTCTTC.

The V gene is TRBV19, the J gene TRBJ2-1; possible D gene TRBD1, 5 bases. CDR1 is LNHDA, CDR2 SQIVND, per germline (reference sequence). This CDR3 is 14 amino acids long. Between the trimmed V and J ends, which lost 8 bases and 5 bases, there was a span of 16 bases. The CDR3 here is CASQYQGEHNEQFF. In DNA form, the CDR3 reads TGTGCCAGTCAATATCAGGGTGAACACAATGAGCAGTTCTTC.

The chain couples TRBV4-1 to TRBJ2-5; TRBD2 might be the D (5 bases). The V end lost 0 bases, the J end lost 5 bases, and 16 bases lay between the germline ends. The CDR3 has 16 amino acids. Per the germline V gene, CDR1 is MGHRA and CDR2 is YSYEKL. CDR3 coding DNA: TGCGCCAGCAGCCAAGATCAGCAACGGGGAGCGGAGACCCAGTACTTC. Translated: CASSQDQQRGAETQYF.

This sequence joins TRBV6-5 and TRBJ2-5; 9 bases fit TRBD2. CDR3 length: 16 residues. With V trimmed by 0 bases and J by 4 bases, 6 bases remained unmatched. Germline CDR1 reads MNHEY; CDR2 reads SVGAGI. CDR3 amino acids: CASSYSGGRDGETQYF. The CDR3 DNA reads TGTGCCAGCAGTTACTCTGGCGGGAGGGACGGAGAGACCCAGTACTTC.

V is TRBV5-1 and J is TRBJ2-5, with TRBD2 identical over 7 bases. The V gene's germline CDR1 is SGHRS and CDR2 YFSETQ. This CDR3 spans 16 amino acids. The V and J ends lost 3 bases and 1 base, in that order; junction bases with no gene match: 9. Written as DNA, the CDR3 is TGCGCCAGCAGCTCCGGTGCGGGAGTGTCCCAAGAGACCCAGTACTTC. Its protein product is CASSSGAGVSQETQYF.

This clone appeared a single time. The CDR3 sequence is CASRRGQRNYEQYF. The CDR3 region has the DNA TGTGCCAGCAGGCGCGGACAGCGAAACTACGAGCAGTACTTC. This chain joins TRBV28 and TRBJ2-7; weak D call: TRBD1 (6 bases). The CDR3 runs 14 residues. The V and J ends lost 6 bases and 3 bases respectively, with 15 bases between them. The germline CDR1 and CDR2 sequences are MDHEN and SYDVKM.

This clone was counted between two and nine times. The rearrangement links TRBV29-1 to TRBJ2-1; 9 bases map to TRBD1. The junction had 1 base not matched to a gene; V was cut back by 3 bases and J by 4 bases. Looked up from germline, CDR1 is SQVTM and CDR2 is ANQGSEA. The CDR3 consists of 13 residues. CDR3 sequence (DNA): TGCAGCGTTGACGGGACAGGGTACAATGAGCAGTTCTTC. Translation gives CSVDGTGYNEQFF.

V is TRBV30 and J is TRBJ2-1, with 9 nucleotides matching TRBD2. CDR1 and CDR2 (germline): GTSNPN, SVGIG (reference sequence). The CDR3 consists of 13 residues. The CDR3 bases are TGTGCAGTGGAGCGGGGGGTCTACAATGAGCAGTTCTTC. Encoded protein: CAVERGVYNEQFF.

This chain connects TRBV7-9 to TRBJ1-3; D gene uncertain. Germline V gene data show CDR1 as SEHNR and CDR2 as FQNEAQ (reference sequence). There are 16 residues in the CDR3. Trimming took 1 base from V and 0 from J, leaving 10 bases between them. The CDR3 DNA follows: TGTGCCAGCAGCTTAGACAACAGTAACTCTGGAAACACCATATATTTT. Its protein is CASSLDNSNSGNTIYF. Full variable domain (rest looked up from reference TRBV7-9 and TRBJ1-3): DTGVSQNPRHKITKRGQNVTFRCDPISEHNRLYWYRQTLGQGPEFLTYFQNEAQLEKSRLLSDRFSAERPKGSFSTLEIQRTEQGDSAMYLCASSLDNSNSGNTIYFGEGSWLTVV.

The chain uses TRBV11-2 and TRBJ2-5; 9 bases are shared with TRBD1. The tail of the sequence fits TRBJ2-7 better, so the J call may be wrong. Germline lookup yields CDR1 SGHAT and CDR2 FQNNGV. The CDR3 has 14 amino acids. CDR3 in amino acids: CASSFGTGSHEQYF. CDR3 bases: TGTGCCAGCAGCTTTGGGACAGGGTCCCACGAGCAGTACTTC.

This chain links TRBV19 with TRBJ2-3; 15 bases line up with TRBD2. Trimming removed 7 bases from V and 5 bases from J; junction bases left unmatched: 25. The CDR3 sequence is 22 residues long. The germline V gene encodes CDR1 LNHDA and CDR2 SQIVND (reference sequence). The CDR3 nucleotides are TGTGCCAGTAACTCACCCTCCGACCCCGGACTAGCGGGGGGGGCGGCACTAGATACGCAGTATTTT. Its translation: CASNSPSDPGLAGGAALDTQYF.

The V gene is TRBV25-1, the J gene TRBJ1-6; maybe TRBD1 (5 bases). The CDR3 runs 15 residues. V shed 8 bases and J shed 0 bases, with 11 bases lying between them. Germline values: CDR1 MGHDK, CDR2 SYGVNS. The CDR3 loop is CASQRGSSYNSPLHF. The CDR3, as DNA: TGTGCCAGCCAGCGGGGGAGCTCCTATAATTCACCCCTCCACTTT.